This T cell receptor beta chain was found in a study of blood T cell repertoires in COVID-19. Study in general: COVID-19 samples, acute and convalescent, were from the United States, Italy and Spain. In each case, the material was cDNA or gDNA derived from T cells, B-cell-depleted T cells, or PBMCs.

Original processing notes: Amplifying reference gene primers gave estimates of nucleated cell counts. Assay used: immunoSEQ multiplex PCR; TCRdb lists only in-frame clones, some missing. V and J calls plus clone size are reproduced from that table; the DNA served to infer D and trimming. The profile shows tens of thousands of clones, 89% of them singletons. Germline V CDR1 and CDR2: MNHEY, SMNVEV (reference sequence). The CDR3 extends over 14 amino acids. V was pared by 6 bases and J by 7 bases, with 9 bases of the junction left unmatched. The sample taken for sequencing was peripheral blood. The V and J genes are TRBV27 and TRBJ1-5; 7 bases are shared with TRBD1. This clonotype originated in an older man with active COVID-19. The CDR3 here is CASSATGRWQPQHF. CDR3 in DNA: TGTGCCAGCAGCGCGACAGGGAGATGGCAGCCCCAGCATTTT.